The clone carrying this TCR beta chain occurred many times. What it recognizes is unknown. This specimen comes from a study of T-cell memory formation after mild COVID-19. The TCR alpha and TCR beta cDNA libraries, bearing sample barcodes and UMIs, were generated by 5'RACE using constant-segment primers. TCRdb called the 5' RACE reads again in MiXCR, with one record for every CDR3 protein. The sample lists 200,000 to 250,000 distinct CDR3 sequences; over 9% were seen once. V dropped 5 bases and J dropped 8 bases, with 13 bases sitting between them. Germline V lookup: CDR1 SGHTA, CDR2 FQGNSA. This CDR3 region has 14 residues. Study-wide points: The SARS-CoV-2 specificity of second-wave clones reaching peak at day 37 remained unverified. Contracting CD4+ clones sat mainly in CM and EM; CD8+ in EMRA.

This sequence was found in a man aged 18 to 30 who had mild COVID-19 (a few samples of this study predate the infection). Cell type and time point are not known. The J gene is TRBJ1-6, the V gene TRBV7-2; a possible D gene is TRBD1 (6 bases). Sequenced input: PBMCs or a T cell subset sorted from them (not recorded which). The CDR3 coding sequence is TGTGCCAGCAGCATACAAGGGGGGGATTCACCCCTCCACTTT. Its translation is CASSIQGGDSPLHF.